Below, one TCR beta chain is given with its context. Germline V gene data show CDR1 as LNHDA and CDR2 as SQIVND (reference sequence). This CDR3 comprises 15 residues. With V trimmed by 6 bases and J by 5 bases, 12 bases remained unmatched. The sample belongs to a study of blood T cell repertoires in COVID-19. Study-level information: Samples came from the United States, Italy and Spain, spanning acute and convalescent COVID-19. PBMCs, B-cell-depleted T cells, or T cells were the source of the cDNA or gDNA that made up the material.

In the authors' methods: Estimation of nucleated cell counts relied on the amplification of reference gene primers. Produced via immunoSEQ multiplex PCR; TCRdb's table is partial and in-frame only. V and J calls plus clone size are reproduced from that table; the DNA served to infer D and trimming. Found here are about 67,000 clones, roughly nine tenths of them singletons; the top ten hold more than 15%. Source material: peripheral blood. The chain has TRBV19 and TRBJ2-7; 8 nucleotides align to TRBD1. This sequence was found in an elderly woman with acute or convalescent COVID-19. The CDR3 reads CASRPTWTGRDEQYF. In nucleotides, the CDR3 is TGTGCCAGTAGGCCAACCTGGACAGGGCGTGACGAGCAGTACTTC. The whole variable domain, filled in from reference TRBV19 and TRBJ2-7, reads DGGITQSPKYLFRKEGQNVTLSCEQNLNHDAMYWYRQDPGQGLRLIYYSQIVNDFQKGDIAEGYSVSREKKESFPLTVTSAQKNPTAFYLCASRPTWTGRDEQYFGPGTRLTVT.